These 15 T cell receptor beta chains share one sample of origin, sequenced in a study of identical twins. TCRdb independently ran MiXCR on the 5' RACE reads; one entry per CDR3 protein. The table shows around 480,000 distinct CDR3 sequences, with around 14% occurring only once. This sample was also put to use in a study of yellow fever vaccine responses in identical twins.

Sequencing used CD4+ T cells sorted from blood. The receptors shown here come from a woman under 30 in good health.

Only a few counts were recorded for this clonotype. This chain links TRBV20-1 with TRBJ1-6; D ambiguous. V gave up 0 bases and J gave up 11 bases, with 17 bases separating them. Germline lookup yields CDR1 DFQATT and CDR2 SNEGSKA (reference sequence). The CDR3 runs to 15 residues. CDR3 protein: CSARDRGSSPAPLHF. In DNA form, the CDR3 reads TGCAGTGCTAGAGATCGGGGTTCTTCCCCCGCACCCCTCCACTTT.

The gene calls are TRBV2 and TRBJ1-1; 7 bases map to TRBD1. CDR3 size: 15 residues. From germline, CDR1 is SNHLY and CDR2 FYNNEI. The ends lost 7 bases at V and 3 bases at J; junction bases unmatched: 11. CDR3 sequence reads: CASINPGQYYTEAFF. CDR3 nucleotides: TGTGCCAGCATTAATCCGGGACAGTACTACACTGAAGCTTTCTTT.

This clonotype was seen a handful of times. The chain combines TRBV4-1 with TRBJ1-5; 9 nucleotides line up with TRBD1. Germline CDR1 is MGHRA and CDR2 is YSYEKL. This CDR3 contains 18 residues. Trimming took 0 bases from V and 6 from J; bases not matched to a gene: 12. The CDR3 loop is CASSQDPKSRDRAQPQHF. As DNA, the CDR3 is TGCGCCAGCAGCCAAGATCCAAAGTCCCGGGACAGGGCTCAGCCCCAGCATTTT.

The chain links TRBV27 to TRBJ2-7; 7 bases fit TRBD1. This CDR3 comprises 16 residues. V was pared by 0 bases and J by 7 bases, with 12 bases of the junction left unmatched. Per the germline V gene, CDR1 is MNHEY and CDR2 is SMNVEV (reference sequence). CDR3 DNA: TGTGCCAGCAGTTTATCCTGGTCGTCCGGCAGGGGGGAGCAGTACTTC. Translated, it gives CASSLSWSSGRGEQYF.

The CDR3, as DNA: TGTGCCAGCAGTTTACTCGGCCACAACTATGGCTACACCTTC. Its translation is CASSLLGHNYGYTF. The V call is TRBV12-3 or TRBV12-4, the J call TRBJ1-2; D gene ambiguous. The V end lost 2 bases, the J end lost 2 bases, and 9 bases lay between the germline ends. The CDR3 runs 14 residues.

This clonotype was counted many times. In DNA form, the CDR3 reads TGTGCCATCAGAGGGACCACGGGATACCGGGAGACCCAGTACTTC. It codes for CAIRGTTGYRETQYF. This rearrangement joins TRBV10-3 to TRBJ2-5, with D possibly called TRBD1 or TRBD2 (5 bases each). The germline V gene has CDR1 ENHRY and CDR2 SYGVKD. V was trimmed by 6 bases and J by 5 bases, leaving 19 bases between them. The CDR3 is made up of 15 amino acids.

This chain links TRBV20-1 with TRBJ2-1; 13 bases align to TRBD2. CDR3 length: 14 residues. Germline loops: CDR1 DFQATT, CDR2 SNEGSKA (reference sequence). V lost 4 bases and J lost 6; bases outside the gene matches: 3. The CDR3 here is CSAKGLAGFNEQFF. The DNA for the CDR3 is TGCAGTGCTAAGGGACTAGCGGGGTTCAATGAGCAGTTCTTC.

The rearrangement uses TRBV30 and TRBJ2-5; the D gene is possibly TRBD2 (6 bases). This CDR3 has 14 residues. Per the germline V gene, CDR1 is GTSNPN and CDR2 is SVGIG (reference sequence). Trimming stripped 3 bases from V and 7 bases from J, with 18 bases between. The CDR3: CAWRDPGGSRTQYF. The DNA of the CDR3 is TGTGCCTGGAGAGACCCCGGGGGTAGCCGGACCCAGTACTTC.

The chain carries TRBV6-5 and TRBJ2-1; D tentatively reads TRBD1 or TRBD2 (6 bases each). The CDR3 consists of 18 residues. The V and J ends lost 2 bases and 7 bases respectively, with 24 bases between them. Germline V gives CDR1 MNHEY, CDR2 SVGAGI. Written as DNA, the CDR3 is TGTGCCAGCAGTTACCCAAGCCCCGGGACACCTGGGAGGAATGAGCAGTTCTTC. Translated, it gives CASSYPSPGTPGRNEQFF.

Ten or more counts support this clonotype. The chain combines TRBV29-1 with TRBJ1-2; TRBD1 aligns across 7 bases. The CDR3 has 14 amino acids. Germline V gene data show CDR1 as SQVTM and CDR2 as ANQGSEA. V shed 0 bases, J shed 3 bases, and the junction held 4 bases outside the gene matches. CDR3 nucleotide sequence: TGCAGCGTTGAAGAGCGCAGGGGGTACTATGGCTACACCTTC. Translated, it gives CSVEERRGYYGYTF.

This clonotype turned up a few times. V and J are TRBV10-2 and TRBJ2-7; 7 bases align to TRBD1. V shed 4 bases, J shed 5 bases, and the junction held 11 bases outside the gene matches. Germline loops: CDR1 WSHSY, CDR2 SAAADI. There are 15 residues in the CDR3. The CDR3 is CASSGQTDRVDEQYF. The CDR3 region has the DNA TGCGCCAGCAGTGGACAGACAGACAGGGTCGACGAGCAGTACTTC.

This clonotype was observed a handful of times. This chain connects TRBV15 to TRBJ2-1; 13 bases are shared with TRBD2. With V trimmed by 1 base and J by 4 bases, 10 bases remained unmatched. The CDR3 is 19 residues long. Germline V gives CDR1 LNHNV, CDR2 YYDKDF (reference sequence). The chain's CDR3 is CATSRVLAGTSGKYNEQFF. CDR3 DNA sequence: TGTGCCACCAGCAGAGTCTTAGCTGGGACTAGCGGGAAGTACAATGAGCAGTTCTTC.

The rearrangement links TRBV7-6 to TRBJ2-1; 11 bases agree with TRBD1. Germline values: CDR1 SGHVS, CDR2 FNYEAQ. The CDR3 consists of 15 residues. The trim removed 4 bases at V and 9 bases at J, leaving 8 bases unmatched. CDR3 nucleotides: TGTGCCAGCAGCTCAGGACAGGGGGCGTTTAGTGAGCAGTTCTTC. Translated, it gives CASSSGQGAFSEQFF. The whole variable domain, filled in from reference TRBV7-6 and TRBJ2-1, reads GAGVSQSPRYKVTKRGQDVALRCDPISGHVSLYWYRQALGQGPEFLTYFNYEAQQDKSGLPNDRFSAERPEGSISTLTIQRTEQRDSAMYRCASSSGQGAFSEQFFGPGTRLTVL.

This clonotype was seen only a few times. This chain's CDR3 is CASSQDPEARGLYNEQFF. The CDR3 coding sequence is TGTGCCAGCAGCCAAGACCCCGAAGCGCGCGGACTCTACAATGAGCAGTTCTTC. V usage is TRBV3-1 and J usage is TRBJ2-1; perhaps TRBD2 as D (5 bases). The CDR3 is made up of 18 amino acids. CDR1 and CDR2 from the germline V gene are LGHDT and YNNKEL (reference sequence). V lost 0 bases, J lost 3 bases, and 18 bases lay in between.

This clonotype was seen repeatedly, ten times or more. J is TRBJ2-3 and V is TRBV12-3 or TRBV12-4; D possibly corresponds to TRBD2 (6 bases). V was shortened by 1 base and J by 6 bases, with 20 bases between the two germline ends. The CDR3 length is 17 residues. The CDR3 loop reads CASSLESIGRRVDTQYF. The CDR3 DNA sequence: TGTGCCAGCAGTTTAGAGTCGATCGGCAGGAGGGTGGATACGCAGTATTTT.